Listed below are T cell receptor beta chains from one sample, sequenced in a study of PD-1 blockade in classical Hodgkin lymphoma. Libraries were prepared by immunoSEQ multiplex PCR; TCRdb keeps only in-frame clonotypes and omits some of them. The table has 6,000 to 6,500 clones, 78% seen once. Material: CD4+ T cells from blood, obtained at baseline. The receptors derive from a human donor with classical Hodgkin lymphoma. Both conserved end residues are part of each CDR3. The order of the fields is CDR3 protein, CDR3 DNA, J gene, clone size, D gene, V gene. A D gene is named only where the DNA matches it firmly. Rows give clone size only sometimes, using once, few, many, or a class for an expanded clone.

CDR3aa: CASSFSSLGHRDRTEAFF; CDR3nt: TGTGCCAGCAGTTTTAGCTCCCTCGGCCATCGGGATCGGACTGAAGCTTTCTTT; j_gene: TRBJ1-1; abundance: NA; d_gene: NA; v_gene: TRBV28
CDR3aa: CASSSRAGLRAFF; CDR3nt: TGTGCCAGCAGCTCTCGGGCGGGGTTGAGGGCTTTCTTT; j_gene: TRBJ1-1; abundance: NA; d_gene: NA; v_gene: TRBV5-6
CDR3aa: CSASRGQGAFF; CDR3nt: TGCAGTGCTTCCAGGGGGCAAGGGGCTTTCTTT; j_gene: TRBJ1-1; abundance: NA; d_gene: TRBD1; v_gene: TRBV20-1
CDR3aa: CASSLQGPGQPQHF; CDR3nt: TGTGCCAGCAGCTTACAGGGTCCAGGACAGCCCCAGCATTTT; j_gene: TRBJ1-5; abundance: NA; d_gene: NA; v_gene: TRBV11-2
CDR3aa: CASSQGGPETQYF; CDR3nt: TGCGCCAGCAGCCAAGGGGGGCCGGAGACCCAGTACTTC; j_gene: TRBJ2-5; abundance: NA; d_gene: NA; v_gene: TRBV4-3
CDR3aa: CASRDVGGGYGYTF; CDR3nt: TGTGCCAGCAGGGACGTGGGGGGAGGCTATGGCTACACCTTC; j_gene: TRBJ1-2; abundance: NA; d_gene: NA; v_gene: TRBV4-2
CDR3aa: CASSPEGTSGGLAKNIQYF; CDR3nt: TGTGCCAGCAGCCCAGAGGGCACTAGCGGGGGGCTAGCCAAAAACATTCAGTACTTC; j_gene: TRBJ2-4; abundance: NA; d_gene: TRBD2; v_gene: TRBV4-2
CDR3aa: CASSGGSPLHF; CDR3nt: TGTGCCAGCAGCGGGGGCTCACCCCTCCACTTT; j_gene: TRBJ1-6; abundance: NA; d_gene: NA; v_gene: TRBV6-5
CDR3aa: CASSYTGTGGGSPLHF; CDR3nt: TGTGCCAGCAGTTACACCGGGACAGGGGGCGGTTCACCCCTCCACTTT; j_gene: TRBJ1-6; abundance: NA; d_gene: TRBD1; v_gene: TRBV5-6
CDR3aa: CASSYRGLSTDTQYF; CDR3nt: TGTGCCAGCAGTTACCGGGGACTCAGCACAGATACGCAGTATTTT; j_gene: TRBJ2-3; abundance: NA; d_gene: NA; v_gene: TRBV6-5
CDR3aa: CASSQLAGGLNEQFF; CDR3nt: TGTGCCAGCAGCCAGCTAGCGGGGGGCCTCAATGAGCAGTTCTTC; j_gene: TRBJ2-1; abundance: NA; d_gene: TRBD2; v_gene: TRBV6-1
CDR3aa: CASSLLQGVDYGYTF; CDR3nt: TGTGCCAGTAGTCTACTACAGGGGGTGGACTATGGCTACACCTTC; j_gene: TRBJ1-2; abundance: NA; d_gene: TRBD1; v_gene: TRBV19
CDR3aa: CASSFFGTSYEQYF; CDR3nt: TGTGCCAGCAGTTTTTTTGGGACCTCCTACGAGCAGTACTTC; j_gene: TRBJ2-7; abundance: NA; d_gene: NA; v_gene: TRBV27
CDR3aa: CASSPHSSGSSYEQYF; CDR3nt: TGTGCCAGCAGTCCGCACTCTAGCGGTAGCTCCTACGAGCAGTACTTC; j_gene: TRBJ2-7; abundance: NA; d_gene: TRBD2; v_gene: TRBV27
CDR3aa: CASSQDHSGGYNEQFF; CDR3nt: TGTGCCAGCAGCCAAGATCACAGCGGGGGTTACAATGAGCAGTTCTTC; j_gene: TRBJ2-1; abundance: NA; d_gene: TRBD2; v_gene: TRBV4-2
CDR3aa: CSVDIGSTEAFF; CDR3nt: TGCAGCGTTGATATTGGGAGCACTGAAGCTTTCTTT; j_gene: TRBJ1-1; abundance: NA; d_gene: NA; v_gene: TRBV29-1
CDR3aa: CASSIRGTGALRTEAFF; CDR3nt: TGTGCCAGTAGTATACGGGGGACAGGGGCCCTGAGGACTGAAGCTTTCTTT; j_gene: TRBJ1-1; abundance: NA; d_gene: TRBD1; v_gene: TRBV19
CDR3aa: CASSLSGAEAFF; CDR3nt: TGTGCCAGCAGCTTAAGTGGAGCTGAAGCTTTCTTT; j_gene: TRBJ1-1; abundance: NA; d_gene: NA; v_gene: TRBV7-9
CDR3aa: CATWDRGLGGNQPQHF; CDR3nt: TGTGCCACCTGGGACAGGGGGCTTGGTGGCAATCAGCCCCAGCATTTT; j_gene: TRBJ1-5; abundance: NA; d_gene: TRBD1; v_gene: TRBV2
CDR3aa: CASSLSVRTGQIELFF; CDR3nt: TGTGCCAGCAGTTTATCTGTTAGAACCGGACAGATCGAGCTGTTTTTT; j_gene: TRBJ2-2; abundance: NA; d_gene: NA; v_gene: TRBV27
CDR3aa: CASSGQAINYGYTF; CDR3nt: TGTGCCAGTAGTGGACAGGCGATTAACTATGGCTACACCTTC; j_gene: TRBJ1-2; abundance: NA; d_gene: TRBD1; v_gene: TRBV19
CDR3aa: CAWAYDREGEQYF; CDR3nt: TGTGCCTGGGCTTATGACAGGGAGGGGGAGCAGTACTTC; j_gene: TRBJ2-7; abundance: few; d_gene: NA; v_gene: TRBV30
CDR3aa: CSVRIYNGYTF; CDR3nt: TGCAGCGTAAGGATTTATAATGGCTACACCTTC; j_gene: TRBJ1-2; abundance: NA; d_gene: NA; v_gene: TRBV29-1
CDR3aa: CASSLTLSGASYEQYF; CDR3nt: TGCGCCAGCAGCTTGACACTTAGCGGGGCCAGCTACGAGCAGTACTTC; j_gene: TRBJ2-7; abundance: NA; d_gene: TRBD2; v_gene: TRBV5-1
CDR3aa: CASSLVLTGGDSRGYTF; CDR3nt: TGTGCCAGCAGCTTAGTACTCACAGGGGGCGATAGTAGGGGCTACACCTTC; j_gene: TRBJ1-2; abundance: NA; d_gene: TRBD1; v_gene: TRBV7-9
CDR3aa: CASSYNPTDTQYF; CDR3nt: TGTGCCAGCAGTTACAATCCGACAGATACGCAGTATTTT; j_gene: TRBJ2-3; abundance: NA; d_gene: NA; v_gene: TRBV6-6
CDR3aa: CASNLGVRSSGNTIYF; CDR3nt: TGTGCCAGCAACCTGGGGGTCCGGAGCTCTGGAAACACCATATATTTT; j_gene: TRBJ1-3; abundance: NA; d_gene: NA; v_gene: TRBV11-2
CDR3aa: CASSSRGTEAFF; CDR3nt: TGTGCCAGCAGTTCCAGGGGCACTGAAGCTTTCTTT; j_gene: TRBJ1-1; abundance: few; d_gene: NA; v_gene: TRBV6-5
CDR3aa: CASSPRDSRPWVSNQPQHF; CDR3nt: TGTGCCAGCAGCCCCCGGGACTCCCGCCCCTGGGTGAGCAATCAGCCCCAGCATTTT; j_gene: TRBJ1-5; abundance: NA; d_gene: NA; v_gene: TRBV28
CDR3aa: CASSQVGYEQYF; CDR3nt: TGTGCCAGCAGCCAGGTGGGTTACGAGCAGTACTTC; j_gene: TRBJ2-7; abundance: NA; d_gene: NA; v_gene: TRBV11-2
CDR3aa: CASSRGGGQETQYF; CDR3nt: TGTGCCAGCTCCCGGGGGGGTGGGCAAGAGACCCAGTACTTC; j_gene: TRBJ2-5; abundance: NA; d_gene: TRBD2; v_gene: TRBV9
CDR3aa: CASSSRVSPLHF; CDR3nt: TGTGCCAGCAGTTCCAGGGTTTCACCCCTCCACTTT; j_gene: TRBJ1-6; abundance: NA; d_gene: NA; v_gene: TRBV6-5
CDR3aa: CASGSGQGAAYEQYF; CDR3nt: TGTGCTAGTGGATCTGGCCAGGGCGCGGCCTACGAGCAGTACTTC; j_gene: TRBJ2-7; abundance: few; d_gene: NA; v_gene: TRBV12-5
CDR3aa: CATRQLNTEAFF; CDR3nt: TGTGCCACCCGACAGTTGAACACTGAAGCTTTCTTT; j_gene: TRBJ1-1; abundance: once; d_gene: NA; v_gene: TRBV7-6
CDR3aa: CAGSLGGQETQYF; CDR3nt: TGTGCCGGCAGTTTAGGGGGTCAAGAGACCCAGTACTTC; j_gene: TRBJ2-5; abundance: NA; d_gene: NA; v_gene: TRBV28
CDR3aa: CASSLRQGENTEAFF; CDR3nt: TGTGCCAGCAGTTTGCGACAGGGGGAGAACACTGAAGCTTTCTTT; j_gene: TRBJ1-1; abundance: NA; d_gene: TRBD1; v_gene: TRBV6-1
CDR3aa: CASSFWRRGLFGYTF; CDR3nt: TGTGCCAGCAGCTTCTGGAGGAGGGGGCTGTTTGGCTACACCTTC; j_gene: TRBJ1-2; abundance: NA; d_gene: TRBD1; v_gene: TRBV5-6
CDR3aa: CASSFAGTEIRDEKLFF; CDR3nt: TGCGCCAGCAGCTTCGCCGGGACCGAGATAAGGGATGAAAAACTGTTTTTT; j_gene: TRBJ1-4; abundance: NA; d_gene: NA; v_gene: TRBV4-3
CDR3aa: CASSYSTRTGGAFF; CDR3nt: TGTGCCAGCAGTTACTCGACACGGACAGGGGGGGCTTTCTTT; j_gene: TRBJ1-1; abundance: NA; d_gene: TRBD1; v_gene: TRBV6-5
CDR3aa: CASSLIASGDTGELFF; CDR3nt: TGTGCCAGCAGCTTAATAGCCTCAGGGGACACCGGGGAGCTGTTTTTT; j_gene: TRBJ2-2; abundance: NA; d_gene: NA; v_gene: TRBV7-3
CDR3aa: CASSRPGGNTIYF; CDR3nt: TGCGCCAGCAGCCGCCCCGGCGGAAACACCATATATTTT; j_gene: TRBJ1-3; abundance: NA; d_gene: NA; v_gene: TRBV4-1
CDR3aa: CASSLVRDSPLHF; CDR3nt: TGTGCCAGCAGCTTAGTGAGGGATTCACCCCTCCACTTT; j_gene: TRBJ1-6; abundance: NA; d_gene: NA; v_gene: TRBV7-9
CDR3aa: CASSSPRLAERYEQYF; CDR3nt: TGTGCCAGCAGCTCTCCCCGGTTAGCGGAAAGATACGAGCAGTACTTC; j_gene: TRBJ2-7; abundance: NA; d_gene: NA; v_gene: TRBV5-4
CDR3aa: CASSSPGGSGYTF; CDR3nt: TGTGCCAGCAGCTCGCCGGGGGGGAGCGGCTACACCTTC; j_gene: TRBJ1-2; abundance: NA; d_gene: NA; v_gene: TRBV7-3
CDR3aa: CASSQDRDRVDEAFF; CDR3nt: TGCGCCAGCAGCCAAGATAGGGACAGGGTTGACGAAGCTTTCTTT; j_gene: TRBJ1-1; abundance: NA; d_gene: TRBD1; v_gene: TRBV4-1
CDR3aa: CAIRGDRTNEQYF; CDR3nt: TGTGCCATCAGGGGGGACAGAACCAACGAGCAGTACTTC; j_gene: TRBJ2-7; abundance: NA; d_gene: TRBD1; v_gene: TRBV10-3
CDR3aa: CASTKWTGGVDNEQFF; CDR3nt: TGTGCCAGCACCAAATGGACAGGGGGCGTCGACAATGAGCAGTTCTTC; j_gene: TRBJ2-1; abundance: NA; d_gene: TRBD1; v_gene: TRBV5-4
CDR3aa: CASSVRTSGGATGELFF; CDR3nt: TGTGCCAGCAGCGTAAGGACTAGCGGGGGGGCCACCGGGGAGCTGTTTTTT; j_gene: TRBJ2-2; abundance: NA; d_gene: TRBD2; v_gene: TRBV9
CDR3aa: CASSLEERDYGYTF; CDR3nt: TGTGCCAGCAGCTTGGAGGAAAGGGACTATGGCTACACCTTC; j_gene: TRBJ1-2; abundance: NA; d_gene: NA; v_gene: TRBV5-5
CDR3aa: CASSSTSGGYEQYF; CDR3nt: TGTGCCAGCAGCTCGACATCGGGAGGGTACGAGCAGTACTTC; j_gene: TRBJ2-7; abundance: few; d_gene: TRBD2; v_gene: TRBV6-5
CDR3aa: CASTSQGAEAFF; CDR3nt: TGTGCCAGCACTTCACAGGGGGCTGAAGCTTTCTTT; j_gene: TRBJ1-1; abundance: NA; d_gene: TRBD1; v_gene: TRBV2
CDR3aa: CASSFGGQGTQYF; CDR3nt: TGTGCCAGCAGCTTTGGGGGGCAGGGGACCCAGTACTTC; j_gene: TRBJ2-5; abundance: NA; d_gene: NA; v_gene: TRBV11-2
CDR3aa: CASRPTGFYGYTF; CDR3nt: TGTGCCAGCAGACCTACAGGGTTCTATGGCTACACCTTC; j_gene: TRBJ1-2; abundance: NA; d_gene: NA; v_gene: TRBV28